A selection of T cell receptor beta chains follows, all from one sample in a study of blood T cell repertoires in COVID-19. The protocol was immunoSEQ multiplex PCR, while the TCRdb copy is restricted to in-frame clones and leaves out a portion. Here the sample spans roughly 96,000 clones, roughly 80% being singletons. The sample comprised peripheral blood. These receptors were taken from a man older than 75 with acute or convalescent COVID-19. Both conserved end residues are part of each CDR3.

V	J	CDR3
TRBV4-1	TRBJ2-1	CASSRDRYSYNEQFF
TRBV11-2	TRBJ1-2	CASSWGTEAKQGF
TRBV29-1	TRBJ2-2	CSVAGQNTGELFF
TRBV5-1	TRBJ2-2	CASSFRQGVNTGELFF
TRBV6-5	TRBJ2-7	CASRGNGRGTYEQYF
TRBV6-2/TRBV6-3	TRBJ2-1	CASNPGGLRGNEQFF
TRBV5-4	TRBJ2-1	CASSVVIRGDFNEQFF
TRBV6-2/TRBV6-3	TRBJ1-5	CASSNHRSGSNQPQHF
TRBV2	TRBJ2-1	CASSPLTGSSYNEQFF
TRBV19	TRBJ1-5	CASSPGQGAPTGGPQHF
TRBV18	TRBJ1-5	CASSPSQDSNQPQHF
TRBV11-2	TRBJ2-7	CASSLLTGYEQYF
TRBV5-6	TRBJ2-4	CASSLRQGGLTIQYF
TRBV28	TRBJ1-1	CASSARQGITEAFF
TRBV7-9	TRBJ2-1	CASSLALGLAGEQFF
TRBV5-6	TRBJ2-1	CASSFRGTTLRVEQFF
TRBV6-6	TRBJ2-7	CASSYSALAGEDEQYF
TRBV19	TRBJ2-7	CASSRRTGNLEQYF
TRBV28	TRBJ2-2	CASRTGLNTGELFF
TRBV28	TRBJ2-5	CASSQYLAGGLETQYF
TRBV6-5	TRBJ2-4	CASSYGGAENIQYF
TRBV28	TRBJ1-3	CASKRLATIYF
TRBV25-1	TRBJ2-1	CASSSNRDRRYNEQFF
TRBV27	TRBJ1-1	CASRYRGSEVRTEAFF
TRBV28	TRBJ1-2	CASSPGQVYGYTF
TRBV5-1	TRBJ1-1	CASSPDPGMGNTEAFF
TRBV25-1	TRBJ2-2	CASSDRGGVGTGELFF
TRBV4-3	TRBJ2-7	CASSQDRSGGAGSYEQYF
TRBV9	TRBJ2-7	CASSGGTGGEQYF
TRBV10-1	TRBJ2-3	CASSDPGQDTQYF
TRBV19	TRBJ2-7	CASSKGRTSGSEEQYF
TRBV5-1	TRBJ1-2	CASMGGINGYTF
TRBV30	TRBJ2-7	CAWSVQGGSYEQYF
TRBV7-2	TRBJ1-1	CASSLRHNTEAFF
TRBV5-1	TRBJ1-2	CASSLGAGGLGYGYTF
TRBV28	TRBJ2-1	CASNLLGGTGLNEQFF
TRBV27	TRBJ2-1	CASSFSSTSGHYNEQFF
TRBV6-6	TRBJ2-1	CASTNSGGPSDEQFF
TRBV3-1/TRBV3-2	TRBJ1-3	CASSQVLTRDRVSGNTIYF
TRBV10-3	TRBJ1-1	CAIRVIGGTEAFF